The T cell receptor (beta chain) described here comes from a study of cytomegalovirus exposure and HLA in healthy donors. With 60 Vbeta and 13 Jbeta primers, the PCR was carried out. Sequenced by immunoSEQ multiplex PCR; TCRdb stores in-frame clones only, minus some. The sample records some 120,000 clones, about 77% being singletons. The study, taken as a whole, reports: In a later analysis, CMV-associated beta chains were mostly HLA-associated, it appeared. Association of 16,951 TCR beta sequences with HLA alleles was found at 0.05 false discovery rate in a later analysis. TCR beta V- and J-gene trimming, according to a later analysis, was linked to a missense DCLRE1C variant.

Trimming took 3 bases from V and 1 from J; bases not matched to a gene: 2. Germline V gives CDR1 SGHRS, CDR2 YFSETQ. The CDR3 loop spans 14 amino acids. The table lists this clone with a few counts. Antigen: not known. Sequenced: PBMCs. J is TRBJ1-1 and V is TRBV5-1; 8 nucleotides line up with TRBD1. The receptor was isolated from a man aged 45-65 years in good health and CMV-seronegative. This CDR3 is CASSSGGRNTEAFF. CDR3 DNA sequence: TGCGCCAGCAGCTCAGGGGGCCGGAACACTGAAGCTTTCTTT.